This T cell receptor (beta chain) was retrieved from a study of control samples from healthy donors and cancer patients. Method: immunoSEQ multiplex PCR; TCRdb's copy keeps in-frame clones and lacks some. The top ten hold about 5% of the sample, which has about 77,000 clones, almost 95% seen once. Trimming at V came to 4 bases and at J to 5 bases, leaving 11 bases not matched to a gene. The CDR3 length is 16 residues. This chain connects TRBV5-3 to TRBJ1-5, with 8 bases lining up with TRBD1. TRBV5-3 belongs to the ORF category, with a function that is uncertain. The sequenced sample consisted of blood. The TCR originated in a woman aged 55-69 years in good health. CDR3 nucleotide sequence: TGTGCCAGAAGCGGGTGTAGGACAGGGCCGGATCAGCCCCAGCATTTT. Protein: CARSGCRTGPDQPQHF.